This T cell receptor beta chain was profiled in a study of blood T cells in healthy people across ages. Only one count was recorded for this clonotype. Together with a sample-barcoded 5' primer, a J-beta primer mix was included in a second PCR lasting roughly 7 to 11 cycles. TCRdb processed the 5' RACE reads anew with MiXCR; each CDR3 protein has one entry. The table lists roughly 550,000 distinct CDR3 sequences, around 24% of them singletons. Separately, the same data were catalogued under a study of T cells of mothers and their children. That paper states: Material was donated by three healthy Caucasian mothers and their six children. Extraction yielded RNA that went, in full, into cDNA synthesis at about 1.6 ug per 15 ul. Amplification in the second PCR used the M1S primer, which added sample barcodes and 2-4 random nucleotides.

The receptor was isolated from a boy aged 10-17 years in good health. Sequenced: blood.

DNA of the CDR3: TGTGCCAGCAGTTTATGGGGCGGGGGCGGCACAGATACGCAGTATTTT. This translates into CASSLWGGGGTDTQYF. The chain is built from TRBV27 and TRBJ2-3; weak D call: TRBD2 (7 bases). Germline CDR1 and CDR2: MNHEY and SMNVEV (reference sequence). This CDR3 contains 16 residues. Trimming left V 1 base short and J 1 base short, with 12 bases between.